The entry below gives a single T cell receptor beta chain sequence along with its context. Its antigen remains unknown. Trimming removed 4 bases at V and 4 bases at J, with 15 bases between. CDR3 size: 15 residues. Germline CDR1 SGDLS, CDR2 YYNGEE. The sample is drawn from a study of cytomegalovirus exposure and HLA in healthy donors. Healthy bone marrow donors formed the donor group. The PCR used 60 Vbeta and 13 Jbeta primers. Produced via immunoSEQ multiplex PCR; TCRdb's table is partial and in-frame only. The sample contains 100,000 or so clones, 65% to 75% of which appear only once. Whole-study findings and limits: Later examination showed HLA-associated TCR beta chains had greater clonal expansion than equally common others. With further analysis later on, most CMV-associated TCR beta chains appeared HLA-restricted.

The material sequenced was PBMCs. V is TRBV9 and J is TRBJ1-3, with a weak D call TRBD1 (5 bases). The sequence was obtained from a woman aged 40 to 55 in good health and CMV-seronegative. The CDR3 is CASSQQTGVGNTIYF. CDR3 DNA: TGTGCCAGCAGCCAGCAAACAGGAGTCGGAAACACCATATATTTT.